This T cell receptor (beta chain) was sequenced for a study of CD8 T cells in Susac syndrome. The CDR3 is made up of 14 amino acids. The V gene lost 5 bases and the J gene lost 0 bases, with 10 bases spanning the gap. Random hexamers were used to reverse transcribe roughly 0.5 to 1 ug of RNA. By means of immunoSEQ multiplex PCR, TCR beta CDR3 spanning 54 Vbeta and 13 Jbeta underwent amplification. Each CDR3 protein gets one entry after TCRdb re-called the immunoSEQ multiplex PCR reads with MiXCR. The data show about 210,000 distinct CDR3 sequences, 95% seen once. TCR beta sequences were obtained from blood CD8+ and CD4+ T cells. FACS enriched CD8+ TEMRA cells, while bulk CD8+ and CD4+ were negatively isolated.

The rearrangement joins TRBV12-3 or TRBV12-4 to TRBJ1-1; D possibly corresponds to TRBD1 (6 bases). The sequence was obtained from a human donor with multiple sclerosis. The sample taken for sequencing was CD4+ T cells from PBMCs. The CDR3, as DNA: TGTGCCAGCAGTAACAGGGTCATGAACACTGAAGCTTTCTTT. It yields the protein CASSNRVMNTEAFF.